The 30 T cell receptor beta chains listed next were all sequenced from one sample in a study of T cell responses to AZD1222 COVID-19 vaccine. Libraries were prepared by immunoSEQ multiplex PCR; TCRdb keeps only in-frame clonotypes and omits some of them. There are some 200,000 clones in the sample; about 93% occur only once, and 1% lies in the top ten. The specimen was peripheral blood, collected on day 0 of MenACWY control vaccination. These receptors came from an adult in good health.

This clone appeared a single time. In DNA form, the CDR3 reads TGTGCCAGCAGCACGGGACAGGGGACATTCGAGCAGTACTTC. It encodes CASSTGQGTFEQYF. The chain uses TRBV7-6 and TRBJ2-7; TRBD1 agrees at 10 bases. The CDR3 contains 14 residues. Germline CDR1 SGHVS, CDR2 FNYEAQ. Germline trimming cut 5 bases from V and 6 bases from J; bases unmatched to any gene: 7.

The chain joins TRBV30 to TRBJ1-2; 7 bases are shared with TRBD1. Unmatched junction bases numbered 2, after V lost 1 base and J lost 9 bases. This CDR3 has 11 residues. Germline CDR1 GTSNPN, CDR2 SVGIG (reference sequence). CDR3 amino acids: CAWSADRSYTF. CDR3 bases: TGTGCCTGGAGTGCGGACAGGAGCTACACCTTC.

V usage is TRBV3-1 (or the pseudogene TRBV3-2) and J usage is TRBJ2-3; tentatively, D is TRBD2 (7 bases). The CDR3 is 13 amino acids. The germline V and J ends were trimmed by 4 bases and 5 bases, with 10 bases remaining between them. CDR1 LGHDT and CDR2 YNNKEL come from the germline V gene (reference sequence). The DNA for the CDR3 is TGTGCCAGCAGCCCGGGGGGCCGAGATACGCAGTATTTT. As protein: CASSPGGRDTQYF.

The V call is TRBV19, the J call TRBJ1-2; D is possibly TRBD1 (5 bases). The CDR3 length is 16 residues. Trimming pared 5 bases from V and 5 bases from J, leaving 21 bases between. Germline CDR1 reads LNHDA; CDR2 reads SQIVND (reference sequence). This chain's CDR3 is CASSDFSRAGLYGYTF. The CDR3 nucleotides read TGTGCCAGTAGTGATTTTAGCCGAGCGGGGCTGTATGGCTACACCTTC.

The V and J genes are TRBV7-9 and TRBJ1-6, with TRBD1 matching 7 bases. J was trimmed by 7 bases and V by 6 bases; bases with no gene match: 12. The CDR3 is made up of 16 amino acids. Germline V gene lookup returns CDR1 SEHNR and CDR2 FQNEAQ (reference sequence). CDR3 protein: CASRLNAGTANSPLHF. The DNA of the CDR3 is TGTGCCAGCAGACTAAACGCCGGGACAGCAAATTCACCCCTCCACTTT. The whole variable domain, remainder taken from reference TRBV7-9 and TRBJ1-6, is DTGVSQNPRHKITKRGQNVTFRCDPISEHNRLYWYRQTLGQGPEFLTYFQNEAQLEKSRLLSDRFSAERPKGSFSTLEIQRTEQGDSAMYLCASRLNAGTANSPLHFGNGTRLTVT.

The chain uses TRBV5-4 and TRBJ2-1, with 8 positions matching TRBD2. CDR3 size: 17 residues. Trimming removed 2 bases from V and 4 bases from J; junction bases left unmatched: 11. The germline V gene encodes CDR1 SGHNT and CDR2 YYREEE (reference sequence). Here the CDR3 DNA reads TGTGCCAGCAGCTTAGGTAGCGGGGTTTCACTATACAATGAGCAGTTCTTC. Its translation is CASSLGSGVSLYNEQFF.

The chain couples TRBV5-6 to TRBJ2-2; 8 bases map to TRBD1. V gave up 3 bases and J gave up 5 bases; unmatched junction bases: 12. The CDR3 has 17 amino acids. CDR1 and CDR2 (germline): SGHDT, YYEEEE. CDR3: CASSSRDRLWVTGELFF. The CDR3 coding sequence is TGTGCCAGCAGCTCCCGGGACAGGTTATGGGTAACCGGGGAGCTGTTTTTT.

The chain links TRBV7-8 to TRBJ1-5, with TRBD1 identical over 7 bases. The CDR3 length is 16 residues. Germline trimming cut 5 bases from V and 5 bases from J; bases unmatched to any gene: 12. Germline-derived CDR1 and CDR2 are SGHVS and FQNEAQ. The CDR3 region has the DNA TGTGCCAGCAGCCCTGGACGTGGGACAGAGTATCAGCCCCAGCATTTT. Protein sequence: CASSPGRGTEYQPQHF.

The rearrangement uses TRBV6-2 or TRBV6-3 and TRBJ1-2; a weak D match, TRBD1 (5 bases). Between the trimmed V and J ends, which lost 5 bases and 3 bases, there was a span of 10 bases. This CDR3 has 13 amino acids. In germline, CDR1 is MNHEY, CDR2 SVGEGT. CDR3 nucleotides: TGTGCCAGCAGTACCGGGACTTACTATGGCTACACCTTC. It codes for CASSTGTYYGYTF.

This rearrangement joins TRBV7-8 to TRBJ1-4; a possible D gene is TRBD1 (5 bases). V was trimmed by 5 bases and J by 4 bases, leaving 14 bases between them. The germline gives CDR1 SGHVS, CDR2 FQNEAQ. The CDR3 is 15 residues long. CDR3: CASSLREALNEKLFF. CDR3 coding DNA: TGTGCCAGCAGCCTCAGGGAGGCCCTTAATGAAAAACTGTTTTTT. Full variable domain (rest looked up from reference TRBV7-8 and TRBJ1-4): GAGVSQSPRYKVAKRGQDVALRCDPISGHVSLFWYQQALGQGPEFLTYFQNEAQLDKSGLPSDRFFAERPEGSVSTLKIQRTQQEDSAVYLCASSLREALNEKLFFGSGTQLSVL.

The J gene is TRBJ1-5, the V gene TRBV7-2; 7 nucleotides line up with TRBD1. Per the germline V gene, CDR1 is SGHTA and CDR2 is FQGNSA. J lost 10 bases, V lost 1 base, and 7 bases had no gene match. The CDR3 contains 14 residues. In DNA, the CDR3 is TGTGCCAGCAGCTTAGACTGGACAGGTCCCCCCCAGCATTTT. Translating gives CASSLDWTGPPQHF.

In this sample, this clone turned up a few times. The chain joins TRBV19 to TRBJ1-4; D is unclear. V dropped 3 bases and J dropped 5 bases, with 7 bases sitting between them. The CDR3 totals 13 residues. CDR1 LNHDA and CDR2 SQIVND come from the germline V gene (reference sequence). DNA of the CDR3: TGTGCCAGTAGTATTTTGGAAAATGAAAAACTGTTTTTT. Amino acids: CASSILENEKLFF.

The chain recombines TRBV3-1 (or the pseudogene TRBV3-2) with TRBJ1-2; the D gene is possibly TRBD1 (5 bases). The CDR3 has 15 amino acids. V was trimmed by 3 bases and J by 1 base, leaving 12 bases between them. Germline CDR1 reads LGHDT; CDR2 reads YNNKEL (reference sequence). The CDR3 sequence is CASSQGDSGNYGYTF. As DNA, the CDR3 is TGTGCCAGCAGCCAGGGTGACAGTGGTAACTATGGCTACACCTTC.

This chain uses TRBV23-1 with TRBJ2-3; D may be TRBD1 or TRBD2 (5 bases each). TRBV23-1 is assigned to the ORF class and has an uncertain function. This CDR3 region has 14 residues. Trimming stripped 10 bases from V and 4 bases from J, with 18 bases between. CDR3 in DNA: TGCGCCACCTCGGTGGGGGTTTTCGCAGATACGCAGTATTTT. This gives the protein CATSVGVFADTQYF.

V is TRBV18 and J is TRBJ1-2, with unresolved D. This CDR3 has 14 amino acids. V lost 1 base to trimming and J lost 3 bases, with 9 bases between them. Germline V gene sequence: CDR1 KGHSH, CDR2 LQKENI. This CDR3 is CASSPQDLDYGYTF. The CDR3 DNA is TGTGCCAGCTCACCACAGGACTTGGACTATGGCTACACCTTC.

The rearrangement uses TRBV6-4 and TRBJ2-7; 9 positions agree with TRBD1. Unmatched junction bases numbered 16, after V lost 6 bases and J lost 4 bases. Germline CDR1 reads MRHNA; CDR2 reads SNTAGT. There are 17 residues in the CDR3. CDR3 protein: CASRILTGTGYFYEQYF. CDR3 sequence (DNA): TGTGCCAGCAGGATACTAACCGGGACAGGGTATTTTTACGAGCAGTACTTC.

This chain uses TRBV30 with TRBJ1-5, with D hard to call. V gave up 7 bases and J gave up 5 bases, with 18 bases separating them. The CDR3 contains 14 residues. Germline lookup yields CDR1 GTSNPN and CDR2 SVGIG (reference sequence). CDR3 loop: CASSPATEYQPQHF. CDR3 nucleotide sequence: TGTGCCTCCTCACCTGCTACAGAGTATCAGCCCCAGCATTTT.

The genes are TRBV19 and TRBJ2-7; possible D gene TRBD1, 7 bases. Germline lookup yields CDR1 LNHDA and CDR2 SQIVND (reference sequence). The V end lost 4 bases, the J end lost 3 bases, and 13 bases lay between the germline ends. The CDR3 is 14 residues long. The DNA of the CDR3 is TGTGCCAGTAGTAACAGGGGAGGAGGCTACGAGCAGTACTTC. Encoded protein: CASSNRGGGYEQYF. The full variable domain, its missing parts supplied by reference TRBV19 and TRBJ2-7, is DGGITQSPKYLFRKEGQNVTLSCEQNLNHDAMYWYRQDPGQGLRLIYYSQIVNDFQKGDIAEGYSVSREKKESFPLTVTSAQKNPTAFYLCASSNRGGGYEQYFGPGTRLTVT.

The rearrangement uses TRBV6-5 and TRBJ2-7; 9 positions match TRBD2. V was clipped by 0 bases and J by 4 bases; unmatched bases: 7. CDR1 and CDR2 (germline): MNHEY, SVGAGI. This CDR3 is built from 16 residues. Written as DNA, the CDR3 is TGTGCCAGCAGTTACTCAGCAGCGGGGGGTATTTACGAGCAGTACTTC. Translated, it gives CASSYSAAGGIYEQYF.

V gene TRBV4-3 combines with J gene TRBJ1-2; D unresolved. This CDR3 is built from 14 residues. Germline V gene data show CDR1 as LGHNA and CDR2 as YSLEER. Deletions cut 4 bases from V and 2 bases from J, with 11 bases between. The CDR3 DNA sequence: TGCGCCAGCAGCCCCCAGGACGGAAACTATGGCTACACCTTC. Translation: CASSPQDGNYGYTF.

J is TRBJ1-2 and V is TRBV30; the match to TRBD1 covers 7 bases. V lost 0 bases, J lost 2 bases, and 18 bases stayed unmatched. CDR3 length: 19 residues. Germline CDR1 reads GTSNPN; CDR2 reads SVGIG (reference sequence). CDR3 nucleotide sequence: TGTGCCTGGAGTGTACGGAAACCTGGGGGGACAGTGAGAAACTATGGCTACACCTTC. It encodes CAWSVRKPGGTVRNYGYTF.

The V gene is TRBV19, the J gene TRBJ1-4, with 9 bases aligning to TRBD1. This CDR3 is built from 15 residues. Germline CDR1 LNHDA, CDR2 SQIVND (reference sequence). After removal of 5 bases from V and 2 bases from J, the junction contained 3 bases not matched to a gene. The CDR3 loop is CASSPTGGTNEKLFF. CDR3 sequence (DNA): TGTGCCAGTAGTCCTACAGGGGGCACTAATGAAAAACTGTTTTTT.

V is TRBV30 and J is TRBJ2-7; no firm D call. The germline V gene encodes CDR1 GTSNPN and CDR2 SVGIG (reference sequence). The V and J ends lost 0 bases and 7 bases respectively, with 16 bases between them. This CDR3 has 14 amino acids. CDR3 nucleotides: TGTGCCTGGAGTGTGGGTCCCTCAACCTCGGAGCAGTACTTC. Translation: CAWSVGPSTSEQYF.

This chain links TRBV29-1 with TRBJ2-2; 9 bases fit TRBD1. Germline V gene sequence: CDR1 SQVTM, CDR2 ANQGSEA. J lost 2 bases, V lost 6 bases, and 1 base had no gene match. The CDR3 consists of 13 residues. The CDR3 nucleotides read TGCAGCGTGGACAGGGGTAACACCGGGGAGCTGTTTTTT. The encoded protein is CSVDRGNTGELFF.

The gene calls are TRBV6-5 and TRBJ2-7, with no clear D. The CDR3 has 12 amino acids. V was cut by 6 bases and J by 7 bases, with 13 bases left in between. Germline lookup yields CDR1 MNHEY and CDR2 SVGAGI. The CDR3 coding sequence is TGTGCCAGCAGCCCATCTATGGGTGAGCAGTACTTC. It yields the protein CASSPSMGEQYF.

This clone appeared once. V and J are TRBV24-1 and TRBJ2-5; 8 bases are a match to TRBD1. The trim removed 5 bases at V and 2 bases at J, leaving 6 bases unmatched. The germline V gene encodes CDR1 KGHDR and CDR2 SFDVKD. This CDR3 is 15 amino acids long. The CDR3, as DNA: TGTGCCACCAGTGCCGGGACAGGCCGACAAGAGACCCAGTACTTC. This codes for CATSAGTGRQETQYF.

V and J are TRBV25-1 and TRBJ1-5; D call uncertain. The V end was cut by 4 bases, the J end by 1 base, with 8 bases between. Germline CDR1 reads MGHDK; CDR2 reads SYGVNS. The CDR3 is 14 residues long. The chain's CDR3 is CASSAPGSNQPQHF. CDR3 bases: TGTGCCAGCAGTGCCCCCGGGAGCAATCAGCCCCAGCATTTT.

The chain recombines TRBV11-2 with TRBJ2-7; D is undetermined. Trimming removed 1 base from V and 1 base from J, with 5 bases in between. Germline V gene lookup returns CDR1 SGHAT and CDR2 FQNNGV. The CDR3 sequence is 13 residues long. In DNA, the CDR3 is TGTGCCAGCAGCTTAGGGGGTTCCTACGAGCAGTACTTC. Protein product: CASSLGGSYEQYF.

This clone appeared a few times. The gene calls are TRBV6-5 and TRBJ2-1; D may match TRBD1 or TRBD2 (6 bases each). Germline lookup yields CDR1 MNHEY and CDR2 SVGAGI. Trimming took 6 bases from V and 4 from J, leaving 16 bases between them. This CDR3 has 15 residues. This CDR3 is CASRAPGATYNEQFF. CDR3 sequence (DNA): TGTGCCAGCAGGGCCCCGGGGGCAACGTACAATGAGCAGTTCTTC.

J is TRBJ1-1 and V is TRBV15; TRBD1 agrees at 8 bases. This CDR3 comprises 14 residues. Germline V gene sequence: CDR1 LNHNV, CDR2 YYDKDF (reference sequence). The trim removed 4 bases at V and 6 bases at J, leaving 7 bases unmatched. The CDR3 DNA is TGTGCCACCAGCAAACCCAGGGGGCTCTCTGAAGCTTTCTTT. Protein product: CATSKPRGLSEAFF.